The rows below give T cell receptor beta chains drawn from one sample of a study of T cell responses to AZD1222 COVID-19 vaccine. Sequenced by immunoSEQ multiplex PCR; TCRdb stores in-frame clones only, minus some. The profile shows about 46,000 clones, 70% to 90% of them singletons. The input for sequencing was peripheral blood, taken 28 days after the second AZD1222 dose. The receptors were sampled from an adult who received the AZD1222 COVID-19 vaccine. The CDR3 runs from the conserved cysteine through the conserved F or W. Each record gives: D gene, V gene, J gene, clone size, CDR3 DNA, CDR3 protein. The D gene is left open where the match is weak. Only some rows state a clone size, as once, few, many or a class for expanded clones.

>TRBD2|TRBV5-1|TRBJ2-7|few
TGCGCCAGCAGCCTAGAGGGACTAGCGGCTTACGAGCAGTACTTC
CASSLEGLAAYEQYF
>TRBD1|TRBV5-1|TRBJ2-1|-
TGCGCCAGCAGCGTACAGGGGGCCTACAATGAGCAGTTCTTC
CASSVQGAYNEQFF
>-|TRBV28|TRBJ1-6|-
TGTGCCAGCGCAGGGACCTCCTATAATTCACCCCTCCACTTT
CASAGTSYNSPLHF
>-|TRBV5-1|TRBJ1-5|-
TGCGCCAGCAGCTTGAGCGGCCGCAATCAGCCCCAGCATTTT
CASSLSGRNQPQHF
>TRBD2|TRBV3-1/TRBV3-2|TRBJ2-2|-
TGTGCCAGCAGCCAGATGGGAGGGCCAGGCAGGGAGCTGTTTTTT
CASSQMGGPGRELFF
>-|TRBV20-1|TRBJ2-7|-
TGCAGTGCTAGGACCGGGGACGAGCAGTACTTC
CSARTGDEQYF
>-|TRBV4-1|TRBJ2-7|-
TGCGCCAGCAGCCAAGATCTCGGGAGTGGGTACGAGCAGTACTTC
CASSQDLGSGYEQYF
>-|TRBV18|TRBJ2-7|-
TGTGCCAGCTCACTCTCCGGGGCGCCGACCTACGAGCAGTACTTC
CASSLSGAPTYEQYF
>TRBD2|TRBV3-1/TRBV3-2|TRBJ2-2|-
TGTGCCAGCAGCCTCCGGACTAGCGTACACACCGGGGAGCTGTTTTTT
CASSLRTSVHTGELFF
>TRBD2|TRBV5-1|TRBJ2-3|-
TGCGCCAGCAGCTTGGGTCGGGGGGAGGACACAGATACGCAGTATTTT
CASSLGRGEDTDTQYF
>TRBD1|TRBV7-2|TRBJ2-2|-
TGTGCCAGCAGCTTAGCGGGACAGGACACCGGGGAGCTGTTTTTT
CASSLAGQDTGELFF
>TRBD1|TRBV19|TRBJ1-1|-
TGTGCCAGTAGTCGACAGGGTACGGCCACTGAAGCTTTCTTT
CASSRQGTATEAFF
>-|TRBV11-3|TRBJ2-1|-
TGTGCCAGCAGCTTGCCCGGGCGTGGGCAGTTCTTC
CASSLPGRGQFF
>-|TRBV10-1|TRBJ1-1|-
TGCGCCAGCAGTGAATCCGGGAACACTGAAGCTTTCTTT
CASSESGNTEAFF
>TRBD2|TRBV4-1|TRBJ2-3|-
TGCGCCAGCACTCGGGGTGGCGGGAGGGCCCTCGCAGATACGCAGTATTTT
CASTRGGGRALADTQYF
>TRBD1|TRBV27|TRBJ1-5|-
TGTGCCAGCAGTCCGCGACAGGGACGGGGGAATCAGCCCCAGCATTTT
CASSPRQGRGNQPQHF
>TRBD2|TRBV9|TRBJ2-1|-
TGTGCCAGCAGCGTCCTAGCGGGAGGGCTTGGATCCTACAATGAGCAGTTCTTC
CASSVLAGGLGSYNEQFF